The source of this TCR beta chain is a study of T cells after yellow fever vaccination. Study overall: In the case of low-cell-number fractions, SMART-Seq v4 Ultra Low Input was used for preparation.

To note about this clonotype: What it binds is not known.

Whole-study results and caveats: One caveat is that FACS-sorted repertoires could contain abundant clonotypes contaminating from the bulk population. Post-booster repertoires again held most primary-vaccination clones (around 95% CD4, 88% CD8).

By 5'RACE template switching, TCR cDNA was produced, with a universal primer site and UMIs added in the process. TCRdb called the 5' RACE reads again in MiXCR, with one record for every CDR3 protein. The data contain 450,000 to 600,000 distinct CDR3 sequences, roughly 12% of them singletons. CDR3 length equals 16 residues. CDR1 is LGHDT and CDR2 is YNNKEL in the germline V gene (reference sequence). Trimming shortened V by 4 bases and J by 0 bases, and 14 bases separated the two germline ends. The chain links TRBV3-1 to TRBJ2-3; the D gene is possibly TRBD2 (5 bases). This TCR was recovered from a young man who received the YFV17D yellow fever vaccine. The material was PBMCs, obtained on the day of the yellow fever booster vaccination. The CDR3 DNA sequence: TGTGCCAGCAGCCGGAGTGGGAGCGGTAGCACAGATACGCAGTATTTT. Amino acid sequence: CASSRSGSGSTDTQYF.